One sample yielded the 22 T cell receptor beta chains listed below, sequenced in a study of CD8+CD57+ T cells in acquired aplastic anemia. The TCR beta profiling, which covered VDJ combination and CDR3 sequence, was carried out using genomic DNA as the template. TCRdb re-analysed the reads in MiXCR, keeping a single row per CDR3 protein. The data hold hundreds of thousands of distinct CDR3 sequences, with under 80% observed a single time. The material sequenced was sorted CD4+, CD8+, or CD8+CD57+ T cells (not recorded which) from PBMCs. These receptors originate from a human donor in good health, serving as a control.

Remarks on this clonotype: The CDR3 end shows no conserved phenylalanine or tryptophan, and so a read error is likely. The DNA is left out, because the CDR3 cannot be placed on it with certainty; the CDR3 is given as TCRdb lists it. The V and J genes are TRBV7-2 and TRBJ1-2; TRBD1 reflects the table's D call only, with no check against the DNA. Germline V gives CDR1 SGHTA, CDR2 FQGNSA. The CDR3 contains 13 residues when both ends are counted. The CDR3 reads CASSVQAGANVLT.

A word on this clonotype: The conserved phenylalanine or tryptophan is not found at the CDR3 terminus, so this likely reflects a read error. The DNA is left out, because the CDR3 cannot be placed on it with certainty; the CDR3 is given as TCRdb lists it. The J gene is TRBJ1-6, the V gene TRBV10-3. Germline V lookup: CDR1 ENHRY, CDR2 SYGVKD. The CDR3 is made up of 15 amino acids, end residues included. CDR3 residues: CASSRPQMANSAHRI.

The chain links TRBV2 to TRBJ2-1, with D perhaps matching TRBD2 (5 bases). CDR1 and CDR2 from the germline V gene are SNHLY and FYNNEI. The CDR3 runs to 12 residues. V lost 7 bases and J 12 bases, leaving 16 bases between the germline ends. As DNA, the CDR3 is TGTGCCAGCAATGCAGGACTCGAGAGGCAGTTCTTC. Translating gives CASNAGLERQFF.

The chain carries TRBV7-9 and TRBJ1-1; a possible D gene is TRBD1 (6 bases). Germline CDR1 and CDR2: SEHNR and FQNEAQ (reference sequence). CDR3 length: 13 amino acids. The V end was cut by 5 bases, the J end by 8 bases, with 15 bases between. The CDR3 sequence: CASSQTGRGEAFF. The CDR3 region has the DNA TGTGCCAGCAGCCAAACAGGGAGAGGAGAAGCTTTCTTT. The complete variable domain, with remaining parts taken from reference TRBV7-9 and TRBJ1-1, reads DTGVSQNPRHKITKRGQNVTFRCDPISEHNRLYWYRQTLGQGPEFLTYFQNEAQLEKSRLLSDRFSAERPKGSFSTLEIQRTEQGDSAMYLCASSQTGRGEAFFGQGTRLTVV.

There are a few counts of this clonotype. This rearrangement joins TRBV7-9 to TRBJ1-2; D gene uncertain. V lost 4 bases, J lost 0 bases, and 6 bases lay in between. Germline V gene lookup returns CDR1 SEHNR and CDR2 FQNEAQ (reference sequence). This CDR3 contains 13 residues. CDR3 DNA sequence: TGTGCCAGCAGCTCAGAAGCTAACTATGGCTACACCTTC. Residues: CASSSEANYGYTF.

This chain connects TRBV24-1 to TRBJ2-7; perhaps TRBD2 as D (7 bases). Trimming cost V 4 bases and J 2 bases, with 8 bases left between them. The CDR3 has 13 amino acids. CDR1 and CDR2 (germline): KGHDR, SFDVKD. The CDR3 here is CATSEGGPYEQYF. The CDR3 DNA sequence: TGTGCCACCAGTGAGGGGGGGCCCTACGAGCAGTACTTC.

Concerning this clonotype itself: The junction departs from germline at one end; a sequencing error may be responsible. V usage is TRBV15 and J usage is TRBJ2-5, with D perhaps matching TRBD2 (5 bases). The CDR3 covers 12 residues. Germline values: CDR1 LNHNV, CDR2 YYDKDF (reference sequence). CDR3 protein: CAATRRKENLFF. The CDR3 region has the DNA TGTGCCGCCACCCGGAGGAAAGAGAACCTGTTCTTC. Variable domain in full (rest from reference TRBV15 and TRBJ2-5): DAMVIQNPRYQVTQFGKPVTLSCSQTLNHNVMYWYQQKSSQAPKLLFHYYDKDFNNEADTPDNFQSRRPNTSFCFLDIRSPGLGDTAMYLCAATRRKENLFFGPGTRLLVL.

The rearrangement uses TRBV24-1 and TRBJ2-2; D is unclear. The germline V gene encodes CDR1 KGHDR and CDR2 SFDVKD. This CDR3 contains 13 residues. Trimming took off 2 bases at V and 4 bases at J, with 4 bases between the two ends. DNA of the CDR3: TGTGCCACCAGTGATTCGGGCACCGGGGAGCTGTTTTTT. Translated: CATSDSGTGELFF.

This clonotype showed up just once. The chain employs TRBV7-6 and TRBJ2-5; weak D call: TRBD2 (8 bases). The CDR3 sequence is 15 residues long. Germline V gives CDR1 SGHVS, CDR2 FNYEAQ. V gave up 4 bases and J gave up 14 bases, with 26 bases separating them. In nucleotides, the CDR3 is TGTGCCAGCAGCTCTCGGGGGGGGACAGATACGCCGTATTACTTC. Translating gives CASSSRGGTDTPYYF.

CDR3 region: CSVGGASVAGTEAFF. The CDR3 DNA follows: TGCAGCGTCGGCGGCGCGTCCGTAGCGGGCACCGAAGCTTTCTTT. V usage is TRBV29-1 and J usage is TRBJ1-1; the D is unclear. Germline CDR1 and CDR2: SQVTM and ANQGSEA. Trimming cost V 6 bases and J 8 bases, with 25 bases left between them. CDR3 size: 15 residues.

The CDR3 loop is CASSLAGGTTYEQYF. The CDR3 nucleotides are TGTGCCAGCAGCTTAGCAGGGGGGACCACCTACGAGCAGTACTTC. This chain joins TRBV7-8 and TRBJ2-7, with D perhaps matching TRBD1 or TRBD2 (6 bases each). Looked up from germline, CDR1 is SGHVS and CDR2 is FQNEAQ. The CDR3 loop spans 15 amino acids. Trimming removed 0 bases from V and 2 bases from J, with 11 bases in between.

This clonotype occurred a few times. This chain links TRBV6-5 with TRBJ2-7, with 7 bases fitting TRBD1. Losses at the gene ends were 9 bases for V and 2 bases for J; bases not matched to a gene: 4. CDR3 length: 12 residues. CDR1 and CDR2 (germline): MNHEY, SVGAGI. The CDR3 sequence: CARGDSPYEQYF. The CDR3 nucleotides are TGTGCCAGGGGGGACAGCCCCTACGAGCAGTACTTC.

Points on this clonotype: This may be a read error: a much more frequent sequence differs by one nucleotide. The V and J genes are TRBV3-1 and TRBJ1-2; no reliable D call. CDR1 is LGHDT, CDR2 YNNKEL, per germline (reference sequence). This CDR3 region has 11 residues. The CDR3 DNA sequence: TGTGCCAGCAGCCAGGAATATGGCCACACCTTC. Its protein product is CASSQEYGHTF.

As to this clonotype: The junction and the germline gene differ at one end; a read error may be behind it. This chain links TRBV7-2 with TRBJ1-2, with a weak D call TRBD1 (5 bases). Germline CDR1 is SGHTA and CDR2 is FQGNSA. CDR3 length: 15 residues. The CDR3 DNA sequence: TGTGCCACCAGCATTTCGAGGGACGCGTTCTATGGCTACACCTTC. Translated, it gives CATSISRDAFYGYTF.

The chain carries TRBV7-2 and TRBJ2-7, with D perhaps being TRBD1 or TRBD2 (5 bases each). This CDR3 has 15 amino acids. Trimming removed 3 bases at V and 9 bases at J, with 21 bases between. The germline gives CDR1 SGHTA, CDR2 FQGNSA. CDR3 amino acids: CASSFRGGTSFGQYF. As DNA, the CDR3 is TGTGCCAGCAGCTTTCGGGGCGGAACCTCCTTTGGGCAGTACTTC.

The chain links TRBV5-6 to TRBJ2-2; 11 bases are shared with TRBD2. Germline assignment: CDR1 SGHDT and CDR2 YYEEEE. This CDR3 has 15 residues. The ends lost 2 bases at V and 7 bases at J; junction bases unmatched: 4. CDR3 protein: CASSFSGGVVGELFF. In nucleotides, the CDR3 is TGTGCCAGCAGCTTTAGCGGGGGGGTGGTCGGGGAGCTGTTTTTT.

CDR3 bases: TGTGCCAGCAGCTTATCTGAGGGGGGCACTGACGCGTTCTTT. This codes for CASSLSEGGTDAFF. The chain uses TRBV7-2 and TRBJ1-1, with D perhaps matching TRBD1 (6 bases). The CDR3 totals 14 residues. The germline V and J ends were trimmed by 2 bases and 14 bases, with 21 bases remaining between them. Germline V lookup: CDR1 SGHTA, CDR2 FQGNSA.

This clonotype was observed a few times. This sequence joins TRBV30 and TRBJ1-1; 7 bases are a match to TRBD1. Looked up from germline, CDR1 is GTSNPN and CDR2 is SVGIG (reference sequence). The CDR3 runs 11 residues. The CDR3 spells CAQTGEREAFF. CDR3 nucleotides: TGTGCTCAAACAGGGGAACGGGAAGCTTTCTTT.

The chain combines TRBV24-1 with TRBJ2-3; possible D gene TRBD2, 5 bases. V was trimmed by 6 bases and J by 3 bases, leaving 15 bases between them. The CDR3 extends over 15 amino acids. Germline V CDR1 and CDR2: KGHDR, SFDVKD. The chain's CDR3 is CATSRRGSSTDTQYF. CDR3 coding DNA: TGTGCCACCAGTAGGAGAGGGAGTAGTACAGATACGCAGTATTTT.

Remarks on this clonotype: One end of the junction is discordant with germline, which a read error may explain. The chain couples TRBV19 to TRBJ1-2; D is ambiguous. Germline V gene lookup returns CDR1 LNHDA and CDR2 SQIVND (reference sequence). The CDR3 loop spans 12 amino acids. The chain's CDR3 is CASSNSRGRHPF. The CDR3 nucleotides read TGTGCCAGTAGTAATTCGAGAGGGCGCCACCCTTTT.

At least ten counts were recorded for this clonotype. The chain employs TRBV7-2 and TRBJ1-2; 7 bases match TRBD1. The CDR3 covers 14 residues. Germline trimming cut 4 bases from V and 1 base from J; bases unmatched to any gene: 3. The germline V gene encodes CDR1 SGHTA and CDR2 FQGNSA. The CDR3 DNA is TGTGCCAGCAGCTGGGACAGCCGTAACTATGGCTACACCTTC. This encodes CASSWDSRNYGYTF.

This sequence joins TRBV20-1 and TRBJ1-5; TRBD1 aligns across 10 bases. The germline V gene has CDR1 DFQATT and CDR2 SNEGSKA (reference sequence). The junction had 7 bases not matched to a gene; V was cut back by 6 bases and J by 2 bases. The CDR3 extends over 15 amino acids. The CDR3 bases are TGCAGTGCCTATACCGGGACAGGGGGCAATCAGCCCCAGCATTTT. It codes for CSAYTGTGGNQPQHF.